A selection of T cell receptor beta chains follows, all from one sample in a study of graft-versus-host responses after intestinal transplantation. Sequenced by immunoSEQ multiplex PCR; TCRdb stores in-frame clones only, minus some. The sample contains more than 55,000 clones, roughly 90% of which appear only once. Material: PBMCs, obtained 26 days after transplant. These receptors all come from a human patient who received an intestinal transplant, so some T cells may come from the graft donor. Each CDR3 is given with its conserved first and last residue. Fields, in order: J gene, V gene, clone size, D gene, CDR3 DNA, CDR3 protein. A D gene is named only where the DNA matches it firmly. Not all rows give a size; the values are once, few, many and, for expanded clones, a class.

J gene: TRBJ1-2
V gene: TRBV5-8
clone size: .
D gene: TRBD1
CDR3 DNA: TGTGCCAGCAGTCGGGACAGCTCCTATGGCTACACCTTC
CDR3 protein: CASSRDSSYGYTF

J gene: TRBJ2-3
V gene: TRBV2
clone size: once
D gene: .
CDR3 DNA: TGTGCCAGCAGTGATGGGGCAGACGAAACCAGCACAGATACGCAGTATTTT
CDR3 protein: CASSDGADETSTDTQYF

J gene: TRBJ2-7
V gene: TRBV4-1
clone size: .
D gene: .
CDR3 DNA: TGCGCCAGCAGCCAAGATCGGAGCACCCCCTCCTACGAGCAGTACTTC
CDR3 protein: CASSQDRSTPSYEQYF

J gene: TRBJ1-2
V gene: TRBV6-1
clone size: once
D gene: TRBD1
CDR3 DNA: TGTGCCAGCAGTCTCCAGGGGGCGGAGGGCTATGGCTACACCTTC
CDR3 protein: CASSLQGAEGYGYTF

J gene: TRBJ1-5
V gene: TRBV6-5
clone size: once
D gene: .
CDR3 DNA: TGTGCCAGCAGTTACAGGACGAGGGCTAGCAATCAGCCCCAGCATTTT
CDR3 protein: CASSYRTRASNQPQHF

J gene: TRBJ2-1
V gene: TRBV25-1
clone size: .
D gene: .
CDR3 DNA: TGTGCCAGCAGTGCGGGGAATGAGCAGTTCTTC
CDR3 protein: CASSAGNEQFF

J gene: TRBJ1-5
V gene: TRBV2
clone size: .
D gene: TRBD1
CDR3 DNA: TGTGCCAGCAGTACCTGGGACAGCCAGCCCCAGCATTTT
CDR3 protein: CASSTWDSQPQHF

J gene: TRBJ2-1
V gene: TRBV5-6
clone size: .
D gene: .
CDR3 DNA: TGTGCCAGCAGCTTGACGTGGAGAAGCTCCTACAATGAGCAGTTCTTC
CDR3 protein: CASSLTWRSSYNEQFF

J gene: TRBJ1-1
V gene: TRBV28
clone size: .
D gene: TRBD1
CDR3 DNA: TGTGCCAGCAGTTTAAACGACAGGGGTTCTGAAGCTTTCTTT
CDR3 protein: CASSLNDRGSEAFF

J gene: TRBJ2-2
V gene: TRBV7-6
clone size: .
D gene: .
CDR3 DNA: TGTGCCAGCAGCCCTCTACAGGGCGGATTGAACACCGGGGAGCTGTTTTTT
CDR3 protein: CASSPLQGGLNTGELFF

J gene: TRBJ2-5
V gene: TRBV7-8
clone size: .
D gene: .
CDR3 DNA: TGTGCCAGCAGCTTAGGGGTAGCGGTTCAGTGGCAAGAGACCCAGTACTTC
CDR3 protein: CASSLGVAVQWQETQYF

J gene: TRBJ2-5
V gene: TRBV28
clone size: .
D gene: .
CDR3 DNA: TGTGCCAGCACCGCACGGGGGGCGGGGGAGACCCAGTACTTC
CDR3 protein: CASTARGAGETQYF

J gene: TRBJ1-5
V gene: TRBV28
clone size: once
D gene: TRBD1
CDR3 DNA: TGTGCCAGCAGCCCTGAGGGACAGGGTGAGAGGTTGTCGCAGCCCCAGCATTTT
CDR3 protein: CASSPEGQGERLSQPQHF

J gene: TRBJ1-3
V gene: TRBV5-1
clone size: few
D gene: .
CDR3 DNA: TGCGCCAGCAGCCCACGAGGGGGAGGGTCAGGAAACACCATATATTTT
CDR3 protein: CASSPRGGGSGNTIYF

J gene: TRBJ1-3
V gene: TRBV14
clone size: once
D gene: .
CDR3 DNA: TGTGCCAGCAGTCAAGACAACTCTGGAAACACCATATATTTT
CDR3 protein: CASSQDNSGNTIYF

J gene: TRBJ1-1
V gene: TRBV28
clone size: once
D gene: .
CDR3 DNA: TGTGCCAGCACCCCCCTGGGCAGGGGCACTGAAGCTTTCTTT
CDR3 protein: CASTPLGRGTEAFF

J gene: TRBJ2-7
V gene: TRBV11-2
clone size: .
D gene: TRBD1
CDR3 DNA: TGTGCCAGCAGCTCCGACAGGGAAAGGTACGAGCAGTACTTC
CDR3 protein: CASSSDRERYEQYF

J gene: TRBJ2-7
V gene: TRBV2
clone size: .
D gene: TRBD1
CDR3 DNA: TGTGCCAGCGTTGGACAGGGCTACGAGCAGTACTTC
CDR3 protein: CASVGQGYEQYF

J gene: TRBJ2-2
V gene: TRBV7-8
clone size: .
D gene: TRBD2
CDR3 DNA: TGTGCCAGCAGTTTTATAGCGGGGACATACACCGGGGAGCTGTTTTTT
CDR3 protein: CASSFIAGTYTGELFF

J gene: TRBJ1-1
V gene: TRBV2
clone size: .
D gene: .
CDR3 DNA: TGTGCCAGCAGTGAGATCCGGGGGGGCCCTGAAGCTTTCTTT
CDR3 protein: CASSEIRGGPEAFF

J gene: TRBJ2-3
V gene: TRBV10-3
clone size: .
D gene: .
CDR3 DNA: TGTGCCATCAGTGAGCGCGGCAGAAAAGATACGCAGTATTTT
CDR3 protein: CAISERGRKDTQYF

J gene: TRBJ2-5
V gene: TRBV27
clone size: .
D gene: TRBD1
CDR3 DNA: TGTGCCAGCAGTTCGACAGGGCTAGAGACCCAGTACTTC
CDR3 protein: CASSSTGLETQYF

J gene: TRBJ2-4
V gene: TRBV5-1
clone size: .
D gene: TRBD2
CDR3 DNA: TGCGCCAGCTCGGAACGGGGGACTAGAGGTATCGACATTCAGTACTTC
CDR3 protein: CASSERGTRGIDIQYF

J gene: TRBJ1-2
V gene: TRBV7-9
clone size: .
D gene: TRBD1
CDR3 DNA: TGTGCCAGCAGACTCGGCGAGGGACAGGGGGCGGAGAGAGGCTACACCTTC
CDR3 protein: CASRLGEGQGAERGYTF

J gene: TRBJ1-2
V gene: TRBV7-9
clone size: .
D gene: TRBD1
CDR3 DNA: TGTGCCAGCAGCTTAGCGGGACAGAATGGCTACACCTTC
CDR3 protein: CASSLAGQNGYTF

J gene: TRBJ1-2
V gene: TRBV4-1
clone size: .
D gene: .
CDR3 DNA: TGCGCCAGCAGCCAAGACATAGCGGGGGGGTATGGCTACACCTTC
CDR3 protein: CASSQDIAGGYGYTF

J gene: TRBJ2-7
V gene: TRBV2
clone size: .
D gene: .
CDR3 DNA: TGTGCCAGCAGTGATAAGAGGGATTTCTCCTACGAGCAGTACTTC
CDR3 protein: CASSDKRDFSYEQYF

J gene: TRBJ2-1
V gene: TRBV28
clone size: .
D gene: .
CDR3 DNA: TGTGCCAGCAGCCGTTTGAGTCAGGGCTCCTACAATGAGCAGTTCTTC
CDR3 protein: CASSRLSQGSYNEQFF

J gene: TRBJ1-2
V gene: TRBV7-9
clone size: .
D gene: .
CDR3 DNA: TGTGCCAGCAGCTTAACAGAGGGTGCCTATGGCTACACCTTC
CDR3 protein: CASSLTEGAYGYTF

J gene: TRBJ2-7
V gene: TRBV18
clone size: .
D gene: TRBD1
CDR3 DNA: TGTGCCAGCTCCGGGACAGCCACGACCTACGAGCAGTACTTC
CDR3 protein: CASSGTATTYEQYF

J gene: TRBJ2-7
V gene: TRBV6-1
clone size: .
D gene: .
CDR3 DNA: TGTGCCAGCAGCTTCAGGGGGGCCACCTACGAGCAGTACTTC
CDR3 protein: CASSFRGATYEQYF

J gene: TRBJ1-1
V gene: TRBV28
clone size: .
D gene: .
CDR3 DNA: TGTGCCAGCAGTTTACCCCCCCTTGAAGCTTTCTTT
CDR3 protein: CASSLPPLEAFF

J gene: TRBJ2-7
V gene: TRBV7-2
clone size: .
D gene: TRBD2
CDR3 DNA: TGTGCCAGCAGCTCTCTAGCGGGAGTTTGGTACGAGCAGTACTTC
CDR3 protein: CASSSLAGVWYEQYF

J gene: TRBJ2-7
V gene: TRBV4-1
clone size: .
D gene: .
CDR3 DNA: TGCGCCAGCAGCCAAGATCCCCGGGGGTTTCGGGGCGCCTACGAGCAGTACTTC
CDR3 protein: CASSQDPRGFRGAYEQYF

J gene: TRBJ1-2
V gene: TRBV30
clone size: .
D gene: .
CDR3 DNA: TGTGCCTGGAGTAGTGGGAGGCGGTACACCTTC
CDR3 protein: CAWSSGRRYTF

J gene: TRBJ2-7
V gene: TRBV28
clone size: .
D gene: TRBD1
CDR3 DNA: TGTGCCAGCACTAAGGGGACAGAGCCCTACGAGCAGTACTTC
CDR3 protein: CASTKGTEPYEQYF

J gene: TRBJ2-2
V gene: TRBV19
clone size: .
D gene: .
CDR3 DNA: TGTGCCAGTAGTATGTTAAACACCGGGGAGCTGTTTTTT
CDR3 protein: CASSMLNTGELFF

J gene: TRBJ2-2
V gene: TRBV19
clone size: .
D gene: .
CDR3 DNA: TGTGCCAGTAGAGAAACAGGGTCCGGGGAGCTGTTTTTT
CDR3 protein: CASRETGSGELFF

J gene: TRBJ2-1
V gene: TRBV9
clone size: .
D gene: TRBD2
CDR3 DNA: TGTGCCAGCAGCCAATTGCCTCTAGCGGTTAACAATGAGCAGTTCTTC
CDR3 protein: CASSQLPLAVNNEQFF

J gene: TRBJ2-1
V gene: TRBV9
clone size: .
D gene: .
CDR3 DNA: TGTGCCAGCAGCCCAACAGATTACAATGAGCAGTTCTTC
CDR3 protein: CASSPTDYNEQFF

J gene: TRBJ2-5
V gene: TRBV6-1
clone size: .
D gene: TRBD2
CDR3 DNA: TGTGCCAGCAGTGTGACTAGCGGGGGAGGAGAGACCCAGTACTTC
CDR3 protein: CASSVTSGGGETQYF

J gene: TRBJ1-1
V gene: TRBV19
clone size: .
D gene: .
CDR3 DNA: TGTGCCAGTAGTATTATAAAGAACACTGAAGCTTTCTTT
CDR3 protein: CASSIIKNTEAFF

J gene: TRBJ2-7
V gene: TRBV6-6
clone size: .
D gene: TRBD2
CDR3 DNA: TGTGCCAGCAGCACTAGCGGAGCCTACGAGCAGTACTTC
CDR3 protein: CASSTSGAYEQYF

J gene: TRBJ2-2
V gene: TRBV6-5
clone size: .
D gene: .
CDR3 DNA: TGTGCCAGCAGTTATATCGGGGGGCGTGGCGGGGAGCTGTTTTTT
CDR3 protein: CASSYIGGRGGELFF

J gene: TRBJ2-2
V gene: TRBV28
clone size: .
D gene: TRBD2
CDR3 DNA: TGTGCCAGCAGTTTATACCCGGGACTAGGTGCCGGGGAGCTGTTTTTT
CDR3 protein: CASSLYPGLGAGELFF

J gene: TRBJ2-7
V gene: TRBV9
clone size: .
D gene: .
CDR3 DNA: TGTGCCAGCAGCGTAGGCGCTAGCGCCTCCTACGAGCAGTACTTC
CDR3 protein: CASSVGASASYEQYF

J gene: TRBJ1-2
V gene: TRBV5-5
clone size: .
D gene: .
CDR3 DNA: TGTGCCAGCAGCGCGGACTATGGCTACACCTTC
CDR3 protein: CASSADYGYTF

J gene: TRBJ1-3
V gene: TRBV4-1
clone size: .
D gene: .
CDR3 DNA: TGCGCCAGCAGCCAAGAGAGCGGAGGTTCTGGAAACACCATATATTTT
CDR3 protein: CASSQESGGSGNTIYF

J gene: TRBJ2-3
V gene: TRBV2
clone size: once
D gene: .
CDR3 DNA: TGTGCCAGCAGTGAAGACAGCCTCACAGATACGCAGTATTTT
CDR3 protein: CASSEDSLTDTQYF

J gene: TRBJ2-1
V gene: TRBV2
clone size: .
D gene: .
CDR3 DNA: TGTGCCAGCAGTGAATCGGGCGGGGACTACAATGAGCAGTTCTTC
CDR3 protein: CASSESGGDYNEQFF

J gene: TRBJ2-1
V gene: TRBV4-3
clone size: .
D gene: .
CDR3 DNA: TGCGCCAGCAGCCAAGATCGGCAGGGGTCCTACAATGAGCAGTTCTTC
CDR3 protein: CASSQDRQGSYNEQFF

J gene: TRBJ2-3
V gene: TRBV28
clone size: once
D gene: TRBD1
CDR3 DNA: TGTGCCAGCAGGACAGGGTGGAGGCAGTATTTT
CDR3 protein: CASRTGWRQYF

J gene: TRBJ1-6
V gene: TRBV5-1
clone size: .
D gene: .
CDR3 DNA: TGCGCCAGCAGCCCGATCGCAGGGGCTTTCGATTCACCCCTCCACTTT
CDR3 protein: CASSPIAGAFDSPLHF